This T cell receptor beta chain was identified in a study of CD8+CD57+ T cells in acquired aplastic anemia. Study-wide context: Quantities of DNA derived from sorted CD4+ and CD8+ cells averaged roughly 3 ug. Whole-study findings and limits: Some 28 CD8+ CDR3 sequences occurred in both the patients and the controls.

The CDR3 loop spans 16 amino acids. Germline V gene lookup returns CDR1 MGHRA and CDR2 YSYEKL. V shed 0 bases and J shed 7 bases, with 18 bases lying between them. Details on this clonotype: Its cognate antigen is unknown. A read error is possible here, since a much larger clone lies one base away.

Genomic DNA constituted the template upon which TCR beta VDJ and CDR3 profiling was performed. TCRdb fed the reads into MiXCR, producing one record per CDR3 protein. Among more than 100,000 distinct CDR3 sequences listed, around 48% were seen once. The receptor was derived from a human donor in good health, serving as a control. The gene calls are TRBV4-1 and TRBJ1-1, with D hard to call. Source material: sorted CD4+, CD8+, or CD8+CD57+ T cells (not recorded which) from PBMCs. The CDR3 sequence is CASSQDLKTVGGEAFF. CDR3 sequence (DNA): TGCGCCAGCAGCCAAGATCTAAAAACGGTTGGTGGTGAAGCTTTCTTT.